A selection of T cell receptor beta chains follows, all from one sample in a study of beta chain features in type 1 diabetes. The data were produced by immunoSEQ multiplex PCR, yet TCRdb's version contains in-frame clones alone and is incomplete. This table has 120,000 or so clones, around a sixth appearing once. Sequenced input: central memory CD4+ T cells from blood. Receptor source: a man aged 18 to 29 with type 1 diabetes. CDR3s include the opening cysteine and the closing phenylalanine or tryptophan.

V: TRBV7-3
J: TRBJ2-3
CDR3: CASSHSNTPDTQYF

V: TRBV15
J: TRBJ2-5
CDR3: CATSRDSGMGETQYF

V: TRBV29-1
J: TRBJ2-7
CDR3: CSAGRGQAQYF

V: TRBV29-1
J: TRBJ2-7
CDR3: CSGAPRTGSAYEQYF

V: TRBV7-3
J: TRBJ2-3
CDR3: CASSPGVAFTDTQYF

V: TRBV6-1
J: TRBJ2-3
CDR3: CASSVLGLGDTQYF

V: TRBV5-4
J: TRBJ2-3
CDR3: CASSWASGTSTDTQYF

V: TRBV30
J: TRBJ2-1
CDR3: CAGLGMSSYNEQFF

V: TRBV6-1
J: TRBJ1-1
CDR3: CASSTQATNTEAFF

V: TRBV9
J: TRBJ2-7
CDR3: CASSVGLASSYEQYF

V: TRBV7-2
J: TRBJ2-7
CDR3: CASSPLREEQYF

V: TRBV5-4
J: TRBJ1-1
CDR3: CASSLGTGGRGTEAFF

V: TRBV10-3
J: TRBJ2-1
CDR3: CAISPRTGENYNEQFF

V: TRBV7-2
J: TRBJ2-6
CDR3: CASSFPVGQVSSGANVLTF

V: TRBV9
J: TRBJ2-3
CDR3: CASSVGTGAPDTQYF

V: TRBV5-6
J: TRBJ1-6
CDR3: CASSLIGRGESPLHF

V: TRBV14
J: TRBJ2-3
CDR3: CASRTSGGPRQYF

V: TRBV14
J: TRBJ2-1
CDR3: CASSQVGGGSNEQFF

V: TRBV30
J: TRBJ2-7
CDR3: CAWTLGQTYEQYF

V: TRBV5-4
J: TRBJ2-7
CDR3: CASRLAGGPYEQYF

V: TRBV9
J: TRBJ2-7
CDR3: CASGNRGEQYF

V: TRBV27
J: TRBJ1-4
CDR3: CASTSGLNREKLFF

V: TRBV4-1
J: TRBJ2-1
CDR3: CASSTLGTDYNEQFF

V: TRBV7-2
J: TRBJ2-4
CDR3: CASSSRGRGSKNIQYF

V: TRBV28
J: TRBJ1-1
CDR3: CASGNPDRRRNTEAFF

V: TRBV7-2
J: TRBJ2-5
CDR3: CATRNLVQETQYF

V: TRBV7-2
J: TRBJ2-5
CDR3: CASSLLGTETQYF

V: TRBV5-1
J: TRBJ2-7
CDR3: CASSLFPGDNEQYF

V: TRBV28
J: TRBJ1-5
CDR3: CASSMLYQPQHF

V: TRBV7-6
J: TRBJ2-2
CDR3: CASSAGTIPTGELFF

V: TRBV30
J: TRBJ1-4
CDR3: CAWKQGANEKLFF

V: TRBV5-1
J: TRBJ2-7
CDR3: CASSRLAGAAYEQYF

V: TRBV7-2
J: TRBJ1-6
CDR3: CASSLNPTGANSPLHF

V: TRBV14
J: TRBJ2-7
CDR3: CASSPHRGLARYEQYF

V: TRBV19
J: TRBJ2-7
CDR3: CASSIREGYEQYF

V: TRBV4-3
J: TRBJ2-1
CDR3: CASSQARLTYNEQFF

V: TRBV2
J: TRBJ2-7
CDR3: CASTLSGSEREQYF

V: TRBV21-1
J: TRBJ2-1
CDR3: CASSRAEQFF

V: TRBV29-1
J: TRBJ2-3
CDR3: CSVDLRSSTDTQYF

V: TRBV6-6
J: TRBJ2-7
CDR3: CASKLEGRQYF

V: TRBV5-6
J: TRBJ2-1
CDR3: CASSVLWEEQFF

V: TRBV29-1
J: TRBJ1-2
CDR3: CIVDSIGSRNGYTF

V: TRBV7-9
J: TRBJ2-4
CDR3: CASSLGASGKIQYF